The 28 T cell receptor beta chains in this list originate from one sample, sequenced in a study of T cell changes during pregnancy in multiple sclerosis. Produced via immunoSEQ multiplex PCR; TCRdb's table is partial and in-frame only. The sample comprises tens of thousands of clones, 80% to 95% of which are singletons, and just under 1% rests with the top ten. Specimen: peripheral blood, collected after pregnancy. The source of these receptors is a female donor with multiple sclerosis, enrolled in a pregnancy study.

CDR3 protein: CASSPGRGIATNEKLFF. CDR3 nucleotide sequence: TGCGCCAGCAGCCCCGGGAGGGGAATAGCAACTAATGAAAAACTGTTTTTT. The chain is built from TRBV5-1 and TRBJ1-4, with TRBD1 as a possible D gene (5 bases). Germline lookup yields CDR1 SGHRS and CDR2 YFSETQ. The CDR3 extends over 17 amino acids. V was clipped by 4 bases and J by 0 bases, with 16 bases between them.

The rearrangement links TRBV19 to TRBJ1-6; weak D call: TRBD1 (6 bases). V lost 7 bases, J lost 5 bases, and 9 bases lay in between. This CDR3 spans 13 amino acids. Germline CDR1 LNHDA, CDR2 SQIVND (reference sequence). CDR3 nucleotides: TGTGCCAGTAAGAACAGGGATAATTCACCCCTCCACTTT. Its protein is CASKNRDNSPLHF.

The chain recombines TRBV25-1 with TRBJ2-3, with 7 bases fitting TRBD1. This CDR3 region has 16 residues. V was clipped by 7 bases and J by 4 bases; unmatched bases: 14. Germline CDR1 MGHDK, CDR2 SYGVNS. As DNA, the CDR3 is TGTGCCAGCATGTGGGGTTCAGGGACAGAATCAGATACGCAGTATTTT. Its protein product is CASMWGSGTESDTQYF.

This chain connects TRBV19 to TRBJ2-1, with unresolved D. The ends were cut back, 4 bases at V and 6 bases at J, with 4 bases in the middle. The CDR3 is 11 amino acids. Germline values: CDR1 LNHDA, CDR2 SQIVND (reference sequence). CDR3 loop: CASSTVNEQFF. The CDR3 DNA reads as TGTGCCAGTAGTACGGTCAATGAGCAGTTCTTC.

This clone has just one count. A read error may account for a junction end that differs from germline. The chain uses TRBV7-7 and TRBJ2-2; 14 bases agree with TRBD2. CDR3 length equals 18 residues. Germline V CDR1 and CDR2: SSHAT, FNYEAQ (reference sequence). CDR3 DNA: TGTGCTAGCAGCTCACGGACTAGCGGGGGGACTAACACCGGGGAGCTGTTTTTT. Encoded protein: CASSSRTSGGTNTGELFF.

The chain joins TRBV5-4 to TRBJ1-1, with 9 bases that match TRBD1. Trimming at V came to 3 bases and at J to 3 bases, leaving 6 bases not matched to a gene. The CDR3 length is 15 residues. The germline V gene has CDR1 SGHNT and CDR2 YYREEE (reference sequence). The CDR3 coding sequence is TGTGCCAGCAGCTCCGGGACAGGGCGGGACACTGAAGCTTTCTTT. This encodes CASSSGTGRDTEAFF.

Comments on this clone: Other DNA sequences in the sample encode the same CDR3. V and J are TRBV4-3 and TRBJ2-2; TRBD2 matches 8 bases. The CDR3 length is 16 residues. Losses at the gene ends were 3 bases for V and 6 bases for J; bases not matched to a gene: 9. The germline CDR1 and CDR2 sequences are LGHNA and YSLEER. CDR3: CASSQAGTSIPGELFF. In nucleotides, the CDR3 is TGCGCCAGCAGCCAGGCCGGGACTAGTATCCCCGGGGAGCTGTTTTTT.

The chain recombines TRBV4-3 with TRBJ2-7, with D possibly matching TRBD1 (6 bases). Trimming cost V 0 bases and J 2 bases, with 11 bases left between them. This CDR3 has 15 residues. Germline loops: CDR1 LGHNA, CDR2 YSLEER. The CDR3 protein is CASSQDPGQTYEQYF. The CDR3 bases are TGCGCCAGCAGCCAAGATCCAGGACAGACCTACGAGCAGTACTTC.

J is TRBJ2-5 and V is TRBV18; D not certain. Germline CDR1 reads KGHSH; CDR2 reads LQKENI. V gave up 5 bases and J gave up 2 bases, with 24 bases separating them. The CDR3 is 18 residues long. In DNA, the CDR3 is TGTGCCAGCTCAGCTTACCCGCTCGGTGTTTATTTACAAGAGACCCAGTACTTC. Amino acid sequence: CASSAYPLGVYLQETQYF.

The chain recombines TRBV9 with TRBJ2-1; a weak D match, TRBD2 (5 bases). V was clipped by 4 bases and J by 9 bases, with 20 bases between them. CDR3 size: 15 residues. Germline V gives CDR1 SGDLS, CDR2 YYNGEE. The CDR3 sequence: CASSPHPLTRTEQFF. The CDR3 DNA is TGTGCCAGCAGCCCCCATCCCCTTACTAGGACTGAGCAGTTCTTC. The complete variable domain, with remaining parts taken from reference TRBV9 and TRBJ2-1, reads DSGVTQTPKHLITATGQRVTLRCSPRSGDLSVYWYQQSLDQGLQFLIQYYNGEERAKGNILERFSAQQFPDLHSELNLSSLELGDSALYFCASSPHPLTRTEQFFGPGTRLTVL.

The chain has TRBV19 and TRBJ1-1; unclear D gene. Trimming stripped 8 bases from V and 10 bases from J, with 11 bases between. The CDR3 length is 10 residues. CDR1 is LNHDA and CDR2 is SQIVND in the germline V gene (reference sequence). As DNA, the CDR3 is TGTGCCAGTGGTGTTCTAGGAGCTTTCTTT. Amino acids: CASGVLGAFF.

The chain employs TRBV28 and TRBJ2-2; the match to TRBD1 covers 7 bases. V lost 6 bases and J lost 0; bases outside the gene matches: 7. The CDR3 has 16 amino acids. Germline V CDR1 and CDR2: MDHEN, SYDVKM. The CDR3 region has the DNA TGTGCCAGCAGGGTCACGGGGACAGCGAACACCGGGGAGCTGTTTTTT. As protein: CASRVTGTANTGELFF.

The V gene is TRBV7-2, the J gene TRBJ2-7; 14 nucleotides line up with TRBD2. The CDR3 sequence is 15 residues long. V dropped 5 bases and J dropped 9; count of bases not matched to a gene: 9. Looked up from germline, CDR1 is SGHTA and CDR2 is FQGNSA. CDR3 amino acids: CASSSRRTSGGPQYF. The DNA for the CDR3 is TGTGCCAGCAGCAGTCGCAGGACTAGCGGGGGGCCGCAGTACTTC.

The J gene is TRBJ2-2, the V gene TRBV4-2; the D gene is possibly TRBD1 (5 bases). The V end lost 3 bases, the J end lost 1 base, and 12 bases lay between the germline ends. The CDR3 contains 16 residues. In germline, CDR1 is LGHNA, CDR2 YNFKEQ. The CDR3 DNA is TGTGCCAGCAGCCACGGCAGGGCGGTGAACACCGGGGAGCTGTTTTTT. It is translated as CASSHGRAVNTGELFF.

This clone showed up just once. This chain links TRBV5-1 with TRBJ2-7, with D hard to call. Trimming removed 0 bases at V and 9 bases at J, with 10 bases between. Germline V gene lookup returns CDR1 SGHRS and CDR2 YFSETQ. The CDR3 has 12 residues. The CDR3 DNA sequence: TGCGCCAGCAGCTTGGAGGCAGGTGGGCAGTACTTC. Translated: CASSLEAGGQYF.

The gene calls are TRBV30 and TRBJ2-3, with D perhaps TRBD2 (6 bases). The CDR3 loop spans 14 amino acids. CDR1 and CDR2 (germline): GTSNPN, SVGIG (reference sequence). The V and J ends lost 1 base and 7 bases respectively, with 15 bases between them. The CDR3 reads CAWSATAGSHTQYF. CDR3 bases: TGTGCCTGGAGTGCCACGGCGGGGTCGCATACGCAGTATTTT.

V and J are TRBV19 and TRBJ1-6; 9 bases match TRBD1. V shed 3 bases and J 8 bases; nucleotides not matched to a gene: 11. CDR1 and CDR2 from the germline V gene are LNHDA and SQIVND (reference sequence). The CDR3 consists of 17 residues. In nucleotides, the CDR3 is TGTGCCAGTAGTATTCGGGGACAGGGTGCAAGGGATTCACCCCTCCACTTT. Its translation: CASSIRGQGARDSPLHF.

The V call is TRBV7-9, the J call TRBJ2-7; D unresolved. The germline V gene has CDR1 SEHNR and CDR2 FQNEAQ (reference sequence). This CDR3 has 14 amino acids. Trimming removed 0 bases from V and 7 bases from J, with 13 bases in between. CDR3 in DNA: TGTGCCAGCAGCTTAGCGGAGTACGCACCTGAGCAGTACTTC. Its protein product is CASSLAEYAPEQYF.

The rearrangement links TRBV9 to TRBJ2-2, with 7 bases aligning to TRBD2. V shed 0 bases and J 4 bases; nucleotides not matched to a gene: 0. The germline V gene encodes CDR1 SGDLS and CDR2 YYNGEE. This CDR3 comprises 14 residues. The CDR3 spells CASSVGGGTGELFF. The CDR3 coding sequence is TGTGCCAGCAGCGTAGGGGGGGGCACCGGGGAGCTGTTTTTT.

The V and J genes are TRBV19 and TRBJ2-2; 8 bases align to TRBD1. Germline V gene sequence: CDR1 LNHDA, CDR2 SQIVND (reference sequence). The CDR3 is 14 amino acids. J lost 9 bases, V lost 6 bases, and 9 bases had no gene match. This CDR3 reads CASSRDAGGRELFF. The CDR3 DNA reads as TGTGCCAGTAGCCGAGATGCAGGGGGCCGGGAGCTGTTTTTT. The full variable domain, its missing parts supplied by reference TRBV19 and TRBJ2-2, is DGGITQSPKYLFRKEGQNVTLSCEQNLNHDAMYWYRQDPGQGLRLIYYSQIVNDFQKGDIAEGYSVSREKKESFPLTVTSAQKNPTAFYLCASSRDAGGRELFFGEGSRLTVL.

This clone appeared a few times. This chain connects TRBV10-3 to TRBJ2-1; a possible D gene is TRBD2 (6 bases). CDR3 size: 14 residues. V was trimmed by 4 bases and J by 2 bases, leaving 9 bases between them. Germline values: CDR1 ENHRY, CDR2 SYGVKD. CDR3 DNA sequence: TGTGCCATCAGTGCGGCGGGGACCTACAATGAGCAGTTCTTC. It translates to CAISAAGTYNEQFF.

This chain connects TRBV6-5 to TRBJ2-2; TRBD1 aligns across 7 bases. Germline lookup yields CDR1 MNHEY and CDR2 SVGAGI. V lost 6 bases to trimming and J lost 6 bases; unmatched junction nucleotides: 7. There are 14 residues in the CDR3. CDR3 protein: CASSTKQGPGELFF. CDR3 sequence (DNA): TGTGCCAGCAGCACTAAACAGGGGCCCGGGGAGCTGTTTTTT.

The chain has TRBV13 and TRBJ2-1; TRBD2 matches 9 bases. The CDR3 totals 15 residues. Losses at the gene ends were 8 bases for V and 1 base for J; bases not matched to a gene: 6. Looked up from germline, CDR1 is PRHDT and CDR2 is FYEKMQ (reference sequence). This chain's CDR3 is CASRTSGGSYNEQFF. Written as DNA, the CDR3 is TGTGCCAGCCGCACGAGCGGGGGGTCCTACAATGAGCAGTTCTTC. Together with reference TRBV13 and TRBJ2-1, the CDR3 gives the full variable domain: AAGVIQSPRHLIKEKRETATLKCYPIPRHDTVYWYQQGPGQDPQFLISFYEKMQSDKGSIPDRFSAQQFSDYHSELNMSSLELGDSALYFCASRTSGGSYNEQFFGPGTRLTVL.

The chain uses TRBV30 and TRBJ1-3; TRBD1 might be the D (5 bases). Germline lookup yields CDR1 GTSNPN and CDR2 SVGIG (reference sequence). The germline V and J ends were trimmed by 0 bases and 0 bases, with 12 bases remaining between them. The CDR3 is made up of 16 amino acids. CDR3 sequence reads: CAWSVRAGSSGNTIYF. The CDR3 DNA reads as TGTGCCTGGAGTGTACGGGCAGGGTCCTCTGGAAACACCATATATTTT.

The chain couples TRBV2 to TRBJ1-2; possible D gene TRBD1, 6 bases. Germline V gives CDR1 SNHLY, CDR2 FYNNEI. Trimming removed 4 bases at V and 8 bases at J, with 8 bases between. CDR3 length: 11 amino acids. DNA of the CDR3: TGTGCCAGCAGTGCTGGGGGCGGCTACACCTTC. Encoded protein: CASSAGGGYTF.

The rearrangement joins TRBV5-4 to TRBJ1-1, with 8 bases lining up with TRBD1. Trimming removed 4 bases from V and 1 base from J; junction bases left unmatched: 3. Germline V gene sequence: CDR1 SGHNT, CDR2 YYREEE (reference sequence). This CDR3 is 14 amino acids long. Written as DNA, the CDR3 is TGTGCCAGCAGCCACGGACAGGGGAACACTGAAGCTTTCTTT. Encoded protein: CASSHGQGNTEAFF.

This rearrangement joins TRBV5-6 to TRBJ2-3; 12 bases fit TRBD2. V was pared by 2 bases and J by 6 bases, with 4 bases of the junction left unmatched. Germline V lookup: CDR1 SGHDT, CDR2 YYEEEE. There are 15 residues in the CDR3. The CDR3 reads CASSLGGLAGDTQYF. For the CDR3, the DNA is TGTGCCAGCAGCTTAGGGGGACTAGCGGGTGATACGCAGTATTTT.

This clone was counted once. The rearrangement links TRBV11-2 to TRBJ1-1; TRBD1 matches at 9 bases. From germline, CDR1 is SGHAT and CDR2 FQNNGV. The V gene end was trimmed by 4 bases and the J gene end by 4 bases; junction bases not matched to a gene: 4. The CDR3 spans 14 residues. CDR3 in amino acids: CASSSQQGATEAFF. In DNA form, the CDR3 reads TGTGCCAGCAGCTCACAACAGGGGGCCACTGAAGCTTTCTTT.